The clone carrying this T cell receptor beta chain has ten or more counts. Its antigen remains unknown. TCRdb re-called the 5' RACE reads through MiXCR, storing one row per CDR3 protein. The data show hundreds of thousands of distinct CDR3 sequences, with over 7% seen just once and roughly 5% held by the top ten. This entry comes from a study of CD8 T cells in ankylosing spondylitis. Germline V CDR1 and CDR2: SGDLS, YYNGEE. J was trimmed by 9 bases and V by 1 base; bases with no gene match: 7. CDR3 size: 15 residues. Findings and limits, study-wide: Reports of some motif variants in reactive arthritis synovial fluid and blood predate this one.

This TCR was recovered from a female donor with ankylosing spondylitis or in good health (not recorded which). This chain joins TRBV9 and TRBJ2-1; 10 nucleotides match TRBD2. The source material was blood, either unsorted or a sorted T cell fraction (not recorded which). The CDR3 loop is CASSVWASGGSEQFF. The CDR3 region has the DNA TGTGCCAGCAGCGTATGGGCTAGCGGGGGCTCTGAGCAGTTCTTC.